These T cell receptor beta chains were read from a single sample in a study of CD8+ T cells in alopecia areata. Assay: immunoSEQ multiplex PCR; the TCRdb copy retains only in-frame clones and omits some. The sample comprises approximately 280,000 clones, roughly 64% of which are singletons, and roughly 1.8% rests with the top ten. The sample here was CD4+ T cells sorted from blood, taken at week 24, from a patient treated with tofacitinib. These receptors came from a human donor with alopecia areata. CDR3s include the opening cysteine and the closing phenylalanine or tryptophan. The order of the fields is J gene, D gene, CDR3 length, clone size, V gene, CDR3 protein, CDR3 DNA. D genes are given only for firm matches. Rows may omit the clone size; those that give it use once, few, many or a size class.

J: TRBJ2-7; D: -; length: 11; size: few; V: TRBV7-2; CDR3: CASSLDSEQYF; DNA: TGTGCCAGCAGCTTAGACTCTGAGCAGTACTTC
J: TRBJ2-7; D: TRBD1; length: 11; size: -; V: TRBV10-3; CDR3: CARGQGGEQYF; DNA: TGTGCCCGGGGACAGGGCGGCGAGCAGTACTTC
J: TRBJ2-3; D: -; length: 16; size: once; V: TRBV29-1; CDR3: CSVDGTGAGSTDTQYF; DNA: TGCAGCGTTGACGGGACTGGGGCAGGTAGCACAGATACGCAGTATTTT
J: TRBJ1-1; D: -; length: 12; size: -; V: TRBV5-5; CDR3: CASSRQWTEAFF; DNA: TGTGCCAGCAGCCGACAATGGACTGAAGCTTTCTTT
J: TRBJ2-1; D: TRBD2; length: 12; size: -; V: TRBV30; CDR3: CAWSWGLAEQFF; DNA: TGTGCCTGGAGTTGGGGACTAGCGGAGCAGTTCTTC
J: TRBJ2-6; D: -; length: 14; size: -; V: TRBV19; CDR3: CASRRDSGANVLTF; DNA: TGTGCCAGTCGCCGGGACTCTGGGGCCAACGTCCTGACTTTC
J: TRBJ1-6; D: TRBD1; length: 15; size: few; V: TRBV5-4; CDR3: CASRVGQGENSPLHF; DNA: TGTGCCAGCAGGGTAGGACAGGGGGAGAATTCACCCCTCCACTTT
J: TRBJ1-5; D: -; length: 10; size: -; V: TRBV28; CDR3: CASSIEPQHF; DNA: TGTGCCAGCAGTATTGAACCCCAGCATTTT
J: TRBJ2-4; D: TRBD1; length: 14; size: -; V: TRBV19; CDR3: CASSATGAKNIQYF; DNA: TGTGCCAGTAGTGCGACAGGGGCCAAAAACATTCAGTACTTC
J: TRBJ2-7; D: TRBD1; length: 14; size: -; V: TRBV30; CDR3: CASAPTGVPYEQYF; DNA: TGTGCCTCGGCCCCGACAGGGGTGCCCTACGAGCAGTACTTC
J: TRBJ2-7; D: TRBD1; length: 16; size: -; V: TRBV4-1; CDR3: CASSQGGTVHSYEQYF; DNA: TGCGCCAGCAGCCAGGGTGGGACAGTTCACTCCTACGAGCAGTACTTC
J: TRBJ2-1; D: -; length: 15; size: -; V: TRBV27; CDR3: CASSPRQAYDNEQFF; DNA: TGTGCCAGCAGTCCCCGACAGGCCTATGACAATGAGCAGTTCTTC
J: TRBJ2-5; D: TRBD2; length: 16; size: -; V: TRBV9; CDR3: CASSVATGLGWETQYF; DNA: TGTGCCAGCAGCGTCGCTACGGGACTAGGCTGGGAGACCCAGTACTTC
J: TRBJ2-7; D: TRBD2; length: 16; size: -; V: TRBV7-8; CDR3: CASSISGGDSSYEQYF; DNA: TGTGCCAGCAGTATTAGCGGGGGGGACAGTTCCTACGAGCAGTACTTC
J: TRBJ1-1; D: TRBD1; length: 15; size: few; V: TRBV4-2; CDR3: CASSQPGQVNTEAFF; DNA: TGTGCCAGCAGCCAACCTGGACAGGTTAACACTGAAGCTTTCTTT
J: TRBJ1-2; D: TRBD1; length: 15; size: -; V: TRBV28; CDR3: CASRPAGGVNYGYTF; DNA: TGTGCCAGCAGGCCAGCAGGGGGGGTCAACTATGGCTACACCTTC
J: TRBJ1-5; D: TRBD1; length: 16; size: -; V: TRBV6-5; CDR3: CASSYWTGSRGQPQHF; DNA: TGTGCCAGCAGTTACTGGACAGGGAGTAGGGGTCAGCCCCAGCATTTT
J: TRBJ2-7; D: TRBD2; length: 15; size: -; V: TRBV15; CDR3: CATSRGGSGTYEQYF; DNA: TGTGCCACCAGCAGGGGAGGGAGTGGGACCTACGAGCAGTACTTC
J: TRBJ1-6; D: -; length: 13; size: -; V: TRBV6-5; CDR3: CASSPGRNSPLHF; DNA: TGTGCCAGCAGTCCAGGGCGAAATTCACCCCTCCACTTT
J: TRBJ2-4; D: -; length: 17; size: -; V: TRBV9; CDR3: CASSVRGGLEGENIQYF; DNA: TGTGCCAGCAGCGTAAGAGGAGGGTTGGAAGGGGAAAACATTCAGTACTTC
J: TRBJ2-7; D: -; length: 13; size: -; V: TRBV5-7; CDR3: CASSLVGPDEQYF; DNA: TGTGCCAGCAGCTTGGTGGGTCCGGACGAGCAGTACTTC
J: TRBJ1-5; D: TRBD1; length: 16; size: once; V: TRBV19; CDR3: CASSYRGIRSNQPQHF; DNA: TGTGCCAGTAGTTACAGGGGCATCCGTAGCAATCAGCCCCAGCATTTT
J: TRBJ2-7; D: TRBD1; length: 14; size: -; V: TRBV30; CDR3: CAWSGRQGTYEQYF; DNA: TGTGCCTGGAGTGGAAGACAGGGGACCTACGAGCAGTACTTC
J: TRBJ2-4; D: TRBD1; length: 15; size: -; V: TRBV30; CDR3: CAWSSRGSAKNIQYF; DNA: TGTGCCTGGAGTTCCAGGGGGTCGGCCAAAAACATTCAGTACTTC
J: TRBJ1-6; D: TRBD1; length: 14; size: -; V: TRBV27; CDR3: CASRPDRGNSPLHF; DNA: TGTGCCAGCAGACCGGACAGGGGGAATTCACCCCTCCACTTT
J: TRBJ1-5; D: -; length: 16; size: -; V: TRBV30; CDR3: CAWSVLGQGSNQPQHF; DNA: TGTGCCTGGAGTGTTCTTGGACAAGGAAGCAATCAGCCCCAGCATTTT
J: TRBJ1-1; D: -; length: 13; size: -; V: TRBV15; CDR3: CATSRDRDTEAFF; DNA: TGTGCCACCAGCAGAGACAGGGACACTGAAGCTTTCTTT
J: TRBJ1-2; D: -; length: 12; size: -; V: TRBV6-1; CDR3: CASTIEGRGYTF; DNA: TGTGCCAGCACCATTGAGGGTCGCGGCTACACCTTC
J: TRBJ2-5; D: -; length: 13; size: few; V: TRBV7-9; CDR3: CASSLEVLETQYF; DNA: TGTGCCAGCAGCTTGGAGGTTCTGGAGACCCAGTACTTC
J: TRBJ2-7; D: -; length: 11; size: -; V: TRBV6-5; CDR3: CASSYAYEQYF; DNA: TGTGCCAGCAGTTACGCTTACGAGCAGTACTTC
J: TRBJ2-7; D: -; length: 16; size: -; V: TRBV28; CDR3: CASSWGFRDRTYEQYF; DNA: TGTGCCAGCAGTTGGGGCTTCCGGGACCGAACCTACGAGCAGTACTTC
J: TRBJ2-5; D: TRBD2; length: 16; size: -; V: TRBV28; CDR3: CASTPTGLANKETQYF; DNA: TGTGCCAGCACCCCGACAGGACTAGCGAATAAAGAGACCCAGTACTTC
J: TRBJ1-5; D: -; length: 13; size: -; V: TRBV30; CDR3: CAWSVQLHQPQHF; DNA: TGTGCCTGGAGTGTGCAGCTTCATCAGCCCCAGCATTTT
J: TRBJ1-1; D: -; length: 10; size: -; V: TRBV29-1; CDR3: CSVEHTEAFF; DNA: TGCAGCGTTGAACACACTGAAGCTTTCTTT
J: TRBJ1-2; D: -; length: 15; size: few; V: TRBV29-1; CDR3: CSVGEPGGRQAGYTF; DNA: TGCAGCGTAGGTGAACCGGGGGGTAGACAGGCCGGCTACACCTTC
J: TRBJ2-7; D: -; length: 14; size: once; V: TRBV7-2; CDR3: CASSYGGVGSEQYF; DNA: TGTGCCAGCTCCTATGGCGGGGTAGGGAGCGAGCAGTACTTC
J: TRBJ1-2; D: TRBD1; length: 17; size: -; V: TRBV5-4; CDR3: CASSLWGIQGGNYGYTF; DNA: TGTGCCAGCAGCTTGTGGGGCATACAGGGGGGGAACTATGGCTACACCTTC